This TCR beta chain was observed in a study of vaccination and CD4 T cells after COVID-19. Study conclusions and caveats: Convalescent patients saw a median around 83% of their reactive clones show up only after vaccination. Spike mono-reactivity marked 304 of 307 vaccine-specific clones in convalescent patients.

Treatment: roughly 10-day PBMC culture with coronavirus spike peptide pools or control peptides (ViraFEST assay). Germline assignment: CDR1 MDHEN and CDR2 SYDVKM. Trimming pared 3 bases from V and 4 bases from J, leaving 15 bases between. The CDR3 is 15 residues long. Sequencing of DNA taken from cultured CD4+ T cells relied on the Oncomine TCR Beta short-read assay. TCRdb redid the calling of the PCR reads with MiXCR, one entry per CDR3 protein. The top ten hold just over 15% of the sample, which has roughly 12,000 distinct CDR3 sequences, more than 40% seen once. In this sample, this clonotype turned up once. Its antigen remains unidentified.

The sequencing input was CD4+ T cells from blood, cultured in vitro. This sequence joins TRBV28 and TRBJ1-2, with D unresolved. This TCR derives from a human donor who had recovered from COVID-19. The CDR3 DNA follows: TGTGCCAGCAGTTTTGGCCGGCGAATCTCCTATGGCTACACCTTC. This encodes CASSFGRRISYGYTF.